The 9 T cell receptor beta chains listed next were all sequenced from one sample in a study of tissue T cells after allogeneic stem cell transplantation. The time point is: mouse harvest day 7 after allogeneic transplant. Mouse grafts combined 10^7 T-cell-depleted bone marrow cells with 10^6 splenic CD5+ T cells. Only in-frame clones appear in the TCRdb table, and some are missing; sequencing was by immunoSEQ multiplex PCR. There are 6,500 to 8,000 clones in the sample; approximately 55% occur only once, and approximately 5% lies in the top ten. The sequenced sample consisted of gut tissue. The receptor set was obtained from a female BALB/c mouse given C57BL/6 T cells with graft-versus-host disease after an allogeneic hematopoietic cell transplant.

To note about this clone: The genes are named according to mouse. The read ends 1 residue shy of where the CDR3 ends; the end is completed using the germline J gene. The J gene is TRBJ1-1, the V gene TRBV13-1; D is unresolved. Trimming cost V 0 bases and J 2 bases, with 5 bases left between them. The germline gives CDR1 NSHNY, CDR2 SYGAGN. This CDR3 spans 13 amino acids. CDR3 in amino acids: CASSDAVNTEVFF. CDR3 DNA (partial): TGTGCCAGCAGTGATGCAGTTAACACAGAAGTCTTC.

A remark on this clone: Gene names and germline match the mouse. The sequence runs out 1 residue before the end of the CDR3; the remainder is reconstructed from the germline J gene. This chain links TRBV12-2 with TRBJ2-7, with D unclear. V lost 0 bases and J 0 bases, leaving 8 bases between the germline ends. CDR1 is SGHLS, CDR2 HYDKME, per germline. The CDR3 has 14 amino acids. Partial CDR3 DNA: TGTGCCAGCTCTCTCGACGGGGTCTCCTATGAACAGTAC. Translation: CASSLDGVSYEQY. From start to end, the CDR3 is CASSLDGVSYEQYF.

Notes on this clone: The gene names given are mouse names. The read ends 1 residue before the CDR3 terminus; that terminus is restored from the germline J gene. The chain has TRBV4 and TRBJ1-1; 7 bases are a match to TRBD1. J gave up 0 bases and V 6 bases, and 4 bases lay outside the gene matches. This CDR3 has 14 amino acids. Germline CDR1 and CDR2: LGHDT and YNNKQL (reference sequence). The CDR3 spells CASSRQGSNTEVFF. CDR3 DNA, as far as it was read: TGTGCCAGCAGTCGACAGGGCTCAAACACAGAAGTCTTC.

With respect to this clone: The gene symbols are mouse symbols. The read stops 1 residue short of the end of the CDR3; the missing end is completed from the germline J gene. The chain is built from TRBV16 and TRBJ2-4; D is tentatively TRBD1 or TRBD2 (5 bases each). Germline values: CDR1 SGHSA, CDR2 FRNQAP. V was shortened by 0 bases and J by 4 bases, with 5 bases between the two germline ends. The CDR3 consists of 13 residues. CDR3 in amino acids: CASSLEGENTLYF. The covered CDR3 bases are TGTGCAAGCAGCTTAGAGGGGGAAAACACCTTGTAC.

The table lists this clone with a few counts. Genes here carry mouse names. Incomplete CDR3 DNA: TGTGCAAGCAGCCCGTGCCAGGCTCCGCTT. This codes for CASSPCQAPL. The whole CDR3 region reads CASSPCQAPLF. The chain uses TRBV16 and TRBJ1-5; D ambiguous. Coverage ceases 1 residue before the CDR3 finishes, and the germline J gene fills in the end. Germline V lookup: CDR1 SGHSA, CDR2 FRNQAP. This CDR3 spans 11 amino acids. Deletions cut 5 bases from V and 6 bases from J, with 5 bases between.

A remark on this clone: Gene names follow the mouse nomenclature. With the read ending 1 residue before the CDR3 end, the germline J gene is used to fill in that end. The chain links TRBV26 to TRBJ1-3; no clear D gene. V lost 0 bases, J lost 0 bases, and 3 bases lay in between. This CDR3 is 14 amino acids long. In germline, CDR1 is KGHPV, CDR2 FQNQEV (reference sequence). CDR3 DNA, as far as it was read: TGTGCCAGCAGTCTGTCAGATTCTGGAAATACGCTCTAT. Translated, it gives CASSLSDSGNTLY. In full, the CDR3 is CASSLSDSGNTLYF.

Concerning this clone: Gene names denote mouse genes. The read is 1 residue too short to cover the CDR3 end, so that end is filled in from the germline J gene. The chain uses TRBV26 and TRBJ2-1; D is ambiguous. The V end lost 2 bases, the J end lost 2 bases, and 4 bases lay between the germline ends. Germline V lookup: CDR1 KGHPV, CDR2 FQNQEV (reference sequence). The CDR3 consists of 13 residues. CDR3 DNA (partial): TGTGCCAGCAGTCTGGCTTACTATGCTGAGCAGTTC. Protein sequence: CASSLAYYAEQF. The CDR3 as a whole reads CASSLAYYAEQFF.

A remark on this clone: Gene labels here are mouse ones. With the read ending 1 residue before the CDR3 end, the germline J gene is used to fill in that end. The chain is built from TRBV26 and TRBJ2-2; TRBD1 matches 8 bases. Germline loops: CDR1 KGHPV, CDR2 FQNQEV (reference sequence). V lost 6 bases, J lost 4 bases, and 1 base stayed unmatched. CDR3 length: 13 residues. The CDR3 spells CASRQGGTGQLYF. CDR3 DNA, as far as it was read: TGTGCCAGCAGACAGGGGGGCACCGGGCAGCTCTAC.

As concerns this clone: Any gene name here is a mouse gene name. The CDR3 end lies 1 residue beyond the end of the read and is filled in from the germline J gene. The chain has TRBV26 and TRBJ2-7; TRBD2 aligns across 9 bases. This CDR3 region has 14 residues. J was trimmed by 3 bases and V by 2 bases; bases with no gene match: 2. Looked up from germline, CDR1 is KGHPV and CDR2 is FQNQEV (reference sequence). The CDR3 region is CASSLRTGVYEQYF. The CDR3 DNA, read in part, is TGTGCCAGCAGTCTGAGGACTGGGGTCTATGAACAGTAC. The variable domain in full, completed from reference TRBV26 and TRBJ2-7, reads NSKVIQTPRYLVKGQGQKAKMRCIPEKGHPVVFWYQQNKNNEFKFLINFQNQEVLQQIDMTEKRFSAECPSNSPCSLEIQSSEAGDSALYLCASSLRTGVYEQYFGPGTRLTVL.